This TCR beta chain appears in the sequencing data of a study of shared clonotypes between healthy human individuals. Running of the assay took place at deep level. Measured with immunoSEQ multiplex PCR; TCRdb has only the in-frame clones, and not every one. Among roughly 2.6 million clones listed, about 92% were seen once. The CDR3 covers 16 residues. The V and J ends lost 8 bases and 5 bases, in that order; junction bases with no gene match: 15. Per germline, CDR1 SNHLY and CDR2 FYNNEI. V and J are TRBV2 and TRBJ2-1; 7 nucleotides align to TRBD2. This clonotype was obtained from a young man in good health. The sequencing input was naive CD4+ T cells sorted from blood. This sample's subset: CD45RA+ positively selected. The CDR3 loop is CASGEGFVLGNNEQFF. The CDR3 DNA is TGTGCCAGCGGGGAGGGATTCGTCCTTGGAAACAATGAGCAGTTCTTC. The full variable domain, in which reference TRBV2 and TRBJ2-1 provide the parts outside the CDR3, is EPEVTQTPSHQVTQMGQEVILRCVPISNHLYFYWYRQILGQKVEFLVSFYNNEISEKSEIFDDQFSVERPDGSNFTLKIRSTKLEDSAMYFCASGEGFVLGNNEQFFGPGTRLTVL.